The rows below give T cell receptor beta chains drawn from one sample of a study of shared clonotypes between healthy human individuals. Assay used: immunoSEQ multiplex PCR; TCRdb lists only in-frame clones, some missing. The profile covers about 490,000 clones, with about 84% appearing a single time and roughly 13% taken by the ten largest. Sequencing input: PBMCs. The receptor set was obtained from a woman in her 40s in good health. Some clones in this sample may be carry-over from other donors' samples. The CDR3 runs from the conserved cysteine through the conserved F or W. Each record gives: D gene, CDR3 length, J gene, V gene, clone size, CDR3 protein, CDR3 DNA. The D gene is left open where the match is weak. Where a row states a size, it is once, few, many or the class of an expanded clone; other rows omit it.

d_call: -
cdr3_length: 15
j_call: TRBJ1-1
v_call: TRBV25-1
clone_size: once
cdr3_aa: CASSYAGGMNTEAFF
cdr3_nt: TGTGCCAGCAGTTACGCCGGGGGCATGAACACTGAAGCTTTCTTT

d_call: -
cdr3_length: 15
j_call: TRBJ2-3
v_call: TRBV9
clone_size: -
cdr3_aa: CASSPRTATTDTQYF
cdr3_nt: TGTGCCAGCAGCCCACGGACCGCTACAACAGATACGCAGTATTTT

d_call: -
cdr3_length: 12
j_call: TRBJ1-3
v_call: TRBV6-1
clone_size: -
cdr3_aa: CASSDVGNTIYF
cdr3_nt: TGTGCCAGCAGTGATGTTGGAAACACCATATATTTT

d_call: -
cdr3_length: 14
j_call: TRBJ2-7
v_call: TRBV5-4
clone_size: -
cdr3_aa: CASSHSGEGVEQYF
cdr3_nt: TGTGCCAGCAGTCATAGCGGAGAGGGGGTCGAGCAGTACTTC

d_call: -
cdr3_length: 14
j_call: TRBJ2-7
v_call: TRBV18
clone_size: once
cdr3_aa: CASSPGGAPYEQYF
cdr3_nt: TGTGCCAGCTCGCCAGGCGGCGCGCCCTACGAGCAGTACTTC

d_call: -
cdr3_length: 16
j_call: TRBJ2-7
v_call: TRBV5-1
clone_size: -
cdr3_aa: CASSATLTGPAYEQYF
cdr3_nt: TGCGCCAGCAGCGCCACTTTGACAGGCCCAGCCTACGAGCAGTACTTC

d_call: -
cdr3_length: 14
j_call: TRBJ2-3
v_call: TRBV30
clone_size: -
cdr3_aa: CAWTPGGGRHTQYF
cdr3_nt: TGTGCCTGGACCCCCGGTGGCGGGCGACATACGCAGTATTTT

d_call: TRBD1
cdr3_length: 17
j_call: TRBJ2-1
v_call: TRBV28
clone_size: -
cdr3_aa: CASTGTGRTGAYNEQFF
cdr3_nt: TGTGCCAGCACCGGAACCGGACGGACAGGGGCTTACAATGAGCAGTTCTTC

d_call: -
cdr3_length: 15
j_call: TRBJ1-5
v_call: TRBV9
clone_size: -
cdr3_aa: CASSVGTTGTEPQHF
cdr3_nt: TGTGCCAGCAGCGTCGGGACGACCGGGACTGAGCCCCAGCATTTT

d_call: -
cdr3_length: 14
j_call: TRBJ2-1
v_call: TRBV19
clone_size: -
cdr3_aa: CASSIALSRGEQFF
cdr3_nt: TGTGCCAGTAGTATAGCCCTAAGTCGGGGTGAGCAGTTCTTC

d_call: TRBD1
cdr3_length: 16
j_call: TRBJ1-2
v_call: TRBV5-1
clone_size: -
cdr3_aa: CASSLGGQGLNYGYTF
cdr3_nt: TGCGCCAGCAGCTTGGGAGGACAGGGGCTTAACTATGGCTACACCTTC